One sample yielded the 28 T cell receptor beta chains listed below, sequenced in a study of shared clonotypes between healthy human individuals. CD8 cells classed as naive were CD45RO-negative and positively selected for CCR7, excluding terminally differentiated effector memory CD45RA+ cells. Generated by immunoSEQ multiplex PCR, the TCRdb table keeps only in-frame clones and is missing some. The top ten hold 24% of the sample, which has 750,000 to 1,000,000 clones, more than 85% seen once. The material sequenced was naive CD8+ T cells sorted from blood. The origin of the receptors is a man aged 30 to 45 in good health.

This sequence joins TRBV7-9 and TRBJ2-3, with a weak D call TRBD2 (5 bases). Germline loops: CDR1 SEHNR, CDR2 FQNEAQ (reference sequence). CDR3 size: 14 residues. V lost 4 bases to trimming and J lost 4 bases, with 12 bases between them. Here the CDR3 reads CASSYPVEADTQYF. As DNA, the CDR3 is TGTGCCAGCAGCTACCCCGTGGAGGCAGATACGCAGTATTTT.

The chain carries TRBV2 and TRBJ2-3; 9 positions agree with TRBD1. Trimming at V came to 11 bases and at J to 2 bases, leaving 8 bases not matched to a gene. This CDR3 contains 14 residues. Germline V gene data show CDR1 as SNHLY and CDR2 as FYNNEI. CDR3 amino acids: CASRTGATTDTQYF. The CDR3 DNA reads as TGTGCCTCCAGGACAGGGGCCACCACAGATACGCAGTATTTT.

The rearrangement joins TRBV9 to TRBJ2-7; possibly TRBD1 or TRBD2 for D (5 bases each). Germline lookup yields CDR1 SGDLS and CDR2 YYNGEE. This CDR3 region has 14 residues. V was pared by 0 bases and J by 5 bases, with 12 bases between. CDR3: CASSVDGTIHEQYF. DNA of the CDR3: TGTGCCAGCAGCGTAGACGGGACGATACACGAGCAGTACTTC.

This clone was seen ten or more times. Other DNA sequences in this specimen translate into the identical CDR3. The V and J genes are TRBV28 and TRBJ2-7; a weak D match, TRBD2 (6 bases). V was pared by 6 bases and J by 1 base, with 10 bases between. The CDR3 sequence is 13 residues long. The germline gives CDR1 MDHEN, CDR2 SYDVKM. The CDR3 coding sequence is TGTGCCAGCAGCTCGGGGACTTCCTACGAGCAGTACTTC. Amino acids: CASSSGTSYEQYF.

This clone was found once. Other DNA sequences in this sample translate to the same CDR3. This sequence joins TRBV29-1 and TRBJ2-7; 11 nucleotides match TRBD2. The length of the CDR3 is 13 residues. The germline CDR1 and CDR2 sequences are SQVTM and ANQGSEA. The junction had 2 bases not matched to a gene; V was cut back by 4 bases and J by 3 bases. In DNA form, the CDR3 reads TGCAGCGTTGGACTAGCGGGAAACTACGAGCAGTACTTC. Encoded protein: CSVGLAGNYEQYF.

The J gene is TRBJ2-7, the V gene TRBV27; tentatively, D is TRBD2 (6 bases). The germline V gene encodes CDR1 MNHEY and CDR2 SMNVEV (reference sequence). The V end lost 5 bases, the J end lost 0 bases, and 14 bases lay between the germline ends. The CDR3 spans 15 residues. CDR3 sequence reads: CASSPSGRSSYEQYF. As DNA, the CDR3 is TGTGCCAGCAGTCCAAGCGGGCGGAGCTCCTACGAGCAGTACTTC.

The chain joins TRBV14 to TRBJ2-1; D remains unclear. Trimming took off 5 bases at V and 5 bases at J, with 16 bases between the two ends. The CDR3 runs 15 residues. The V gene's germline CDR1 is SGHDN and CDR2 FVKESK. This CDR3 is CASSYGPRVDNEQFF. In DNA form, the CDR3 reads TGTGCCAGCAGCTACGGGCCGCGAGTTGACAATGAGCAGTTCTTC.

The chain recombines TRBV7-9 with TRBJ2-7, with 7 bases lining up with TRBD2. Per the germline V gene, CDR1 is SEHNR and CDR2 is FQNEAQ (reference sequence). The V segment lost 2 bases and the J segment 5 bases; nucleotides outside the gene matches: 9. The CDR3 sequence is 15 residues long. This CDR3 reads CASSLNAGAGDEQYF. The CDR3 bases are TGTGCCAGCAGCTTAAATGCGGGAGCAGGCGACGAGCAGTACTTC.

The chain joins TRBV7-9 to TRBJ2-1, with 14 bases lining up with TRBD2. This CDR3 is 18 amino acids long. V shed 5 bases, J shed 9 bases, and the junction held 15 bases outside the gene matches. Germline V gene sequence: CDR1 SEHNR, CDR2 FQNEAQ (reference sequence). CDR3 nucleotides: TGTGCCAGCAGCGGGGCCGGGACTAGCGGGGGAGGCCCGAGTGAGCAGTTCTTC. Translation: CASSGAGTSGGGPSEQFF.

This clone was detected a few times. V gene TRBV6-1 combines with J gene TRBJ1-5; D unresolved. Trimming removed 4 bases from V and 0 bases from J, with 10 bases in between. Germline assignment: CDR1 MNHNS and CDR2 SASEGT. This CDR3 spans 15 amino acids. The CDR3 loop reads CASSASALSNQPQHF. The CDR3 nucleotides are TGTGCCAGCAGTGCGTCAGCGCTTAGCAATCAGCCCCAGCATTTT.

The chain uses TRBV5-4 and TRBJ2-1; TRBD1 might be the D (5 bases). Germline assignment: CDR1 SGHNT and CDR2 YYREEE (reference sequence). The CDR3 runs to 15 residues. The ends were cut back, 0 bases at V and 7 bases at J, with 14 bases in the middle. The CDR3 spells CASSLEGISSNEQFF. CDR3 coding DNA: TGTGCCAGCAGCTTGGAGGGGATTAGTTCGAATGAGCAGTTCTTC.

On this clone: The sample carries other DNA sequences with the same CDR3. The chain combines TRBV7-9 with TRBJ2-2; no clear D. V lost 1 base and J 6 bases, leaving 6 bases between the germline ends. The CDR3 totals 13 residues. Germline CDR1 and CDR2: SEHNR and FQNEAQ (reference sequence). The CDR3 loop is CASSLGRSGELFF. Here the CDR3 DNA reads TGTGCCAGCAGCTTAGGGCGGTCCGGGGAGCTGTTTTTT.

This clone has only one observation. The V and J genes are TRBV29-1 and TRBJ2-7; D not resolved. There are 15 residues in the CDR3. Germline V gene sequence: CDR1 SQVTM, CDR2 ANQGSEA. Trimming shortened V by 0 bases and J by 5 bases, and 17 bases separated the two germline ends. CDR3 nucleotide sequence: TGCAGCGTTGAAGAAATGACAATCTTAAAGGACGAGCAGTACTTC. It translates to CSVEEMTILKDEQYF.

As concerns this clone: The sample carries other DNA sequences with the same CDR3. The chain has TRBV7-9 and TRBJ2-3; 7 bases agree with TRBD1. V shed 5 bases, J shed 4 bases, and the junction held 0 bases outside the gene matches. The CDR3 runs 12 residues. Per the germline V gene, CDR1 is SEHNR and CDR2 is FQNEAQ (reference sequence). In DNA form, the CDR3 reads TGTGCCAGCAGCAGGGGGCCAGATACGCAGTATTTT. Translated: CASSRGPDTQYF.

The J gene is TRBJ2-3, the V gene TRBV7-2; D is unclear. This CDR3 has 12 residues. Trimming shortened V by 6 bases and J by 5 bases, and 9 bases separated the two germline ends. Germline V CDR1 and CDR2: SGHTA, FQGNSA. CDR3 DNA: TGTGCCAGCAGTTACGAAGTAGATACGCAGTATTTT. It codes for CASSYEVDTQYF.

The chain combines TRBV19 with TRBJ1-1, with unresolved D. The germline CDR1 and CDR2 sequences are LNHDA and SQIVND (reference sequence). With 4 bases removed from V and 4 bases from J, the gap between germline ends came to 16 bases. This CDR3 spans 15 amino acids. CDR3 nucleotides: TGTGCCAGTAGTACGAGTTTGGGTGCCGGCACTGAAGCTTTCTTT. As protein: CASSTSLGAGTEAFF.

This clone was seen only once. The chain combines TRBV6-5 with TRBJ1-1, with a possible D match to TRBD1 (6 bases). CDR3 size: 13 residues. Germline loops: CDR1 MNHEY, CDR2 SVGAGI. V dropped 5 bases and J dropped 3 bases, with 10 bases sitting between them. The CDR3 nucleotides read TGTGCCAGCAGTCAGCCAGGGGACACTGAAGCTTTCTTT. It codes for CASSQPGDTEAFF.

CDR3 sequence reads: CASSQGLGPPYEQYF. In DNA form, the CDR3 reads TGTGCCAGCAGCCAAGGACTTGGACCCCCCTACGAGCAGTACTTC. This chain joins TRBV14 and TRBJ2-7; D unresolved. CDR1 and CDR2 from the germline V gene are SGHDN and FVKESK. This CDR3 contains 15 residues. The germline V and J ends were trimmed by 1 base and 2 bases, with 12 bases remaining between them.

The chain employs TRBV5-4 and TRBJ2-3; D not certain. The CDR3 has 14 amino acids. V was clipped by 1 base and J by 4 bases, with 10 bases between them. The V gene's germline CDR1 is SGHNT and CDR2 YYREEE (reference sequence). The CDR3 sequence: CASSLWMESDTQYF. The CDR3 nucleotides are TGTGCCAGCAGCTTGTGGATGGAATCAGATACGCAGTATTTT.

The chain has TRBV6-4 and TRBJ2-1; D may be TRBD2 (6 bases). V dropped 5 bases and J dropped 0 bases, with 14 bases sitting between them. Germline CDR1 reads MRHNA; CDR2 reads SNTAGT. CDR3 length: 16 residues. The CDR3 sequence: CASSTSIADSYNEQFF. DNA of the CDR3: TGTGCCAGCAGTACCAGTATAGCGGACTCCTACAATGAGCAGTTCTTC.

This clone turned up a few times. The chain employs TRBV2 and TRBJ2-2; weak D call: TRBD1 (6 bases). V gave up 3 bases and J gave up 7 bases, with 12 bases separating them. From germline, CDR1 is SNHLY and CDR2 FYNNEI. The length of the CDR3 is 14 residues. Here the CDR3 DNA reads TGTGCCAGCAGTGAGGTGGACAGCCTCGGGGAGCTGTTTTTT. It translates to CASSEVDSLGELFF.

The V call is TRBV6-1, the J call TRBJ1-3, with a weak D call TRBD1 (6 bases). This CDR3 contains 14 residues. The germline V gene encodes CDR1 MNHNS and CDR2 SASEGT. The ends were cut back, 7 bases at V and 2 bases at J, with 12 bases in the middle. CDR3 region: CASMGGLPGNTIYF. The DNA of the CDR3 is TGTGCCAGCATGGGGGGGCTCCCTGGAAACACCATATATTTT.

The chain uses TRBV29-1 and TRBJ2-1; 10 bases agree with TRBD2. The J segment lost 8 bases and the V segment lost 1 base, leaving 14 bases of the junction unmatched. The CDR3 extends over 17 amino acids. The germline V gene has CDR1 SQVTM and CDR2 ANQGSEA. The CDR3 protein is CSVEGTDLAGVTYEQFF. In nucleotides, the CDR3 is TGCAGCGTTGAAGGGACCGACCTAGCGGGAGTAACGTATGAGCAGTTCTTC.

The chain carries TRBV4-3 and TRBJ2-7, with 10 bases aligning to TRBD1. The CDR3 extends over 15 amino acids. The trim removed 0 bases at V and 5 bases at J, leaving 4 bases unmatched. Germline lookup yields CDR1 LGHNA and CDR2 YSLEER. This chain's CDR3 is CASSQEDRGPNEQYF. CDR3 DNA sequence: TGCGCCAGCAGCCAAGAAGACAGGGGGCCCAACGAGCAGTACTTC.

V is TRBV7-9 and J is TRBJ1-5; tentatively, D is TRBD1 (5 bases). V was clipped by 5 bases and J by 7 bases, with 15 bases between them. Germline V gene lookup returns CDR1 SEHNR and CDR2 FQNEAQ (reference sequence). The CDR3 spans 14 residues. CDR3 protein: CASSPNMGDQPQHF. For the CDR3, the DNA is TGTGCCAGCAGCCCGAATATGGGGGACCAGCCCCAGCATTTT.

The chain carries TRBV19 and TRBJ2-1; TRBD1 or TRBD2 may be the D gene (6 bases each). Germline V lookup: CDR1 LNHDA, CDR2 SQIVND (reference sequence). The CDR3 is 17 amino acids. V lost 3 bases and J 3 bases, leaving 18 bases between the germline ends. CDR3 in DNA: TGTGCCAGTAGTATCTCGCCTCCACAGGGACTCTACAATGAGCAGTTCTTC. It specifies CASSISPPQGLYNEQFF.

Note on this clone: Other DNA sequences from this sample encode an identical CDR3 as well. The chain links TRBV13 to TRBJ2-1; D unresolved. Germline V gene lookup returns CDR1 PRHDT and CDR2 FYEKMQ (reference sequence). Trimming removed 1 base from V and 10 bases from J, with 5 bases in between. This CDR3 comprises 11 residues. CDR3 in amino acids: CASSLVGEQFF. CDR3 sequence (DNA): TGTGCCAGCAGCTTAGTGGGGGAGCAGTTCTTC.

V and J are TRBV4-1 and TRBJ2-7, with 10 nucleotides matching TRBD1. CDR3 length: 15 residues. The junction had 5 bases not matched to a gene; V was cut back by 3 bases and J by 3 bases. Looked up from germline, CDR1 is MGHRA and CDR2 is YSYEKL. The CDR3 reads CASSQGQGPNYEQYF. DNA for the CDR3: TGCGCCAGCAGCCAGGGACAGGGGCCTAACTACGAGCAGTACTTC.